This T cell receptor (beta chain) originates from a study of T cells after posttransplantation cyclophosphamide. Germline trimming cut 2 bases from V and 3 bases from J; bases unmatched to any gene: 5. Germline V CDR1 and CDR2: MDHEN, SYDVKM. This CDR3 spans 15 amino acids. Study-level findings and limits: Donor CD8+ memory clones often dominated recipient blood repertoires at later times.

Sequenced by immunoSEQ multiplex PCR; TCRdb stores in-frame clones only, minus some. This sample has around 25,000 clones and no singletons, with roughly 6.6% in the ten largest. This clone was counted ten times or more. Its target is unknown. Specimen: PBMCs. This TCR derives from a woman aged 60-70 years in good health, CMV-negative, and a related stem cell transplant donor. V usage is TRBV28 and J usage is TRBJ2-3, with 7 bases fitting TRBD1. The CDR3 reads CASSLTRGRTDTQYF. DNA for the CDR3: TGTGCCAGCAGTTTAACAAGGGGGCGGACAGATACGCAGTATTTT.